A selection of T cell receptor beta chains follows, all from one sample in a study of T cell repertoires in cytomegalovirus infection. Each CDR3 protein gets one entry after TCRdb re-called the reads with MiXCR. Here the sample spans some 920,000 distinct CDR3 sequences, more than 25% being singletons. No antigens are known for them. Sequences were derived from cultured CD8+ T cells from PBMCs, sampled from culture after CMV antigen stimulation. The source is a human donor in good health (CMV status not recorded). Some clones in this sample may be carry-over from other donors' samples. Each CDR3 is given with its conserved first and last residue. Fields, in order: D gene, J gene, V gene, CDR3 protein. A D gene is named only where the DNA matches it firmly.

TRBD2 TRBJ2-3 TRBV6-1 CASSGEREISTDTQYF
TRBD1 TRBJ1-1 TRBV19 CASIADRVFF
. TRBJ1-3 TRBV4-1 CASSHRGHVDTIYF
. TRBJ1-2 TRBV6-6 CASSSNFDRTYGYTF
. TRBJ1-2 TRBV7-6 CASSSLKRTRDEQSYGYTF
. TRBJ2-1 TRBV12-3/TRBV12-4 CASIPRVSGEQFF
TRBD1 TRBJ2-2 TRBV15 CATSSQGQDANTGELFF
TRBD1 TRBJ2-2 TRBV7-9 CASSPPGQGANTGELFF
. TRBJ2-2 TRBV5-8 CASSLRDLLRTGELFF
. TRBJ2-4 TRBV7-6 CASSSPEGIAKNIQYF
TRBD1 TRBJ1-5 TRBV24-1 CATSDHRQGFVRSNQPQHF
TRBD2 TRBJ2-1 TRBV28 CASSRTSIYEQFF
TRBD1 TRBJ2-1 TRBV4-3 CASSQGQGAGEQFF
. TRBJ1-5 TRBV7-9 CASSLGSLNQPQHF
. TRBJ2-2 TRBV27 CASSSFTSRDTGELFF
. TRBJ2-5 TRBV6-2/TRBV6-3 CASSGRTLETQYF
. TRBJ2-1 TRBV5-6 CASSRGAGFYNEQFF
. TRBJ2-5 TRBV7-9 CATRPPGQQETQYF
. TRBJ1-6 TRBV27 CASSLAGASSYNSPLHF
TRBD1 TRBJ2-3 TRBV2 CASNPRDSHRADTQYF
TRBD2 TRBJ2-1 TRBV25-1 CASSERTSGGQGNEQFF
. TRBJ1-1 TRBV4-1 CASSHPEGGSSEAFF
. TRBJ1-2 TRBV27 CASRDLWGRLGGYTF
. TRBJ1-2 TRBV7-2 CASSRERANYGYTF
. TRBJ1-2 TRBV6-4 CASSAGAYYGYTF
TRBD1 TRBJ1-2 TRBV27 CASSSWTGDNPNYGYTF
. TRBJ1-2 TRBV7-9 CASQSTRGRGVHGYTF
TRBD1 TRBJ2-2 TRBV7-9 CASSFRTGQNTGELFF
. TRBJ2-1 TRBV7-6 CASSLGQFPSDEQFF
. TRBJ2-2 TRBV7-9 CASSLERPNTGELFF
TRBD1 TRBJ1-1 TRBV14 CASSQAGDREAFF
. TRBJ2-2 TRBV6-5 CASSYRGELFF
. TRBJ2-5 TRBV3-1 CASSPNRDRIETQYF
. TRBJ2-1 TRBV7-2 CASRLRLGGYNEQFF
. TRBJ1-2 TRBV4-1 CASSQLGTSNYGGYTF
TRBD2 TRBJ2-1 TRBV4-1 CASSQLPGVAGGSYNEQFF
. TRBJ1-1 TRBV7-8 CASSWTGMNTEAFF
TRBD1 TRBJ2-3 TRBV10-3 CAIRGTGGTDTQYF
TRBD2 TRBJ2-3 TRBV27 CASSWGRVDTQYF
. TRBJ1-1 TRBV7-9 CASSYDTGTKAFF
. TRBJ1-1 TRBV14 CASSHGENTEAFF
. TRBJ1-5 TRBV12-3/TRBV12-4 CASSLDDPSALGGNQPQHF
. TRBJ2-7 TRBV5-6 CASTTTGYLSYEQYF
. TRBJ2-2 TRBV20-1 CSARANEGGLTGELFF
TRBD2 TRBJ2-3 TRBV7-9 CASSHPSGVVDTQYF
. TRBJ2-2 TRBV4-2 CASSLSNSAGELFF
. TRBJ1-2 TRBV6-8 CASSYGLHSYGYTF
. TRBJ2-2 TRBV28 CASTRGGNTGELFF
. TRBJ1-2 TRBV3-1 CASSQDRGGQTYGYTF
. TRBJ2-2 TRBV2 CASSDGVRNTGELFF
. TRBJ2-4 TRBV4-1 CASSSTDIQYF
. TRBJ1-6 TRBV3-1 CASSQDLQGRNSPLHF
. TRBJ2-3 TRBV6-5 CASTHLDTQYF
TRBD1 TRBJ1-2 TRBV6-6 CASSYSVTGSYGYTF
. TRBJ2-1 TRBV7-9 CASSSDSLGNEQFF
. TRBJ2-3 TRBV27 CASTLSGYNTDTQYF
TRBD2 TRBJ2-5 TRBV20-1 CSARDQAGGGETQYF
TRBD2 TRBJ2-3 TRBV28 CASSFSSTSGGETDTQYF
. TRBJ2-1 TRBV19 CASREPDYNEQFF